The entry that follows covers one T cell receptor beta chain sequence. Antigen specificity is unknown. PCR used 60 Vbeta primers and 13 Jbeta primers. Sequencing used immunoSEQ multiplex PCR; TCRdb keeps in-frame clones, though not all of them. This table holds around 150,000 clones, 70% to 75% found once. This sample is drawn from a study of cytomegalovirus exposure and HLA in healthy donors. V gave up 6 bases and J gave up 1 base; unmatched junction bases: 1. The CDR3 length is 14 residues. Germline V CDR1 and CDR2: MNHEY, SVGAGI. Whole-study results and caveats: For TCR beta chains, V- and J-gene trimming was later linked to a missense DCLRE1C variant. A previous analysis found most TCR beta V segments productive roughly 87% or roughly 30% of the time.

The chain couples TRBV6-5 to TRBJ2-1; 9 bases align to TRBD1. The receptor was isolated from a man younger than 35 in good health and CMV-seropositive. The source material was PBMCs. The CDR3 reads CASRGTGSYNEQFF. In nucleotides, the CDR3 is TGTGCCAGCAGGGGGACAGGGTCCTACAATGAGCAGTTCTTC.